Presented here are 10 T cell receptor beta chains from one specimen sequenced in a study of neoadjuvant anti-PD-1 for oral cavity cancer. Clones were sequenced by immunoSEQ multiplex PCR, and TCRdb holds only the in-frame ones, with some missing. This sample has roughly 68,000 clones, with roughly nine tenths found just once. Indicated time point: after neoadjuvant nivolumab, at surgical resection. This sample comprised PBMCs, obtained after nivolumab (anti-PD-1) treatment. All receptors come from a person aged 35-79 years with oral cavity squamous cell carcinoma.

V and J are TRBV19 and TRBJ2-3; perhaps TRBD2 as D (6 bases). CDR1 is LNHDA and CDR2 is SQIVND in the germline V gene (reference sequence). The CDR3 runs 14 residues. V was trimmed by 6 bases and J by 8 bases, leaving 18 bases between them. As DNA, the CDR3 is TGTGCCAGTAGCGGCGGGACGGCCACCCGTACGCAGTATTTT. It encodes CASSGGTATRTQYF.

The rearrangement joins TRBV5-5 to TRBJ1-1, with D unclear. The V end lost 4 bases, the J end lost 3 bases, and 16 bases lay between the germline ends. The CDR3 has 15 amino acids. Germline CDR1 is SGHKS and CDR2 is YYEKEE (reference sequence). CDR3 DNA sequence: TGTGCCAGCAGCCCCGGCGGCAGTTCCTACACTGAAGCTTTCTTT. Protein sequence: CASSPGGSSYTEAFF.

The genes are TRBV27 and TRBJ1-1; no clear D. This CDR3 contains 12 residues. The germline gives CDR1 MNHEY, CDR2 SMNVEV (reference sequence). The V end lost 3 bases, the J end lost 4 bases, and 6 bases lay between the germline ends. CDR3 sequence: CASSFLGTEAFF. DNA for the CDR3: TGTGCCAGCAGTTTTCTGGGCACTGAAGCTTTCTTT.

This clone was counted between two and nine times. The gene calls are TRBV19 and TRBJ2-2; 7 nucleotides align to TRBD2. The germline V gene encodes CDR1 LNHDA and CDR2 SQIVND (reference sequence). V dropped 4 bases and J dropped 7; count of bases not matched to a gene: 6. The CDR3 covers 14 residues. The CDR3 is CASSTPGLVGELFF. The CDR3 DNA sequence: TGTGCCAGTAGTACCCCAGGACTAGTCGGGGAGCTGTTTTTT.

This clone was seen just once. The chain combines TRBV10-3 with TRBJ1-6, with 8 bases fitting TRBD1. Germline V gene sequence: CDR1 ENHRY, CDR2 SYGVKD. The V gene end was trimmed by 3 bases and the J gene end by 1 base; junction bases not matched to a gene: 8. This CDR3 has 18 amino acids. The CDR3 DNA is TGTGCCATCAGTGAACTCAAGACAGGGGTATCCTATAATTCACCCCTCCACTTT. Translation: CAISELKTGVSYNSPLHF.

The CDR3 DNA sequence: TGTGCCAGCAGCCGACCAACGGGACTAGCGACGAATGAGCAGTTCTTC. Translating gives CASSRPTGLATNEQFF. The chain recombines TRBV5-6 with TRBJ2-1; 10 bases are shared with TRBD2. Germline values: CDR1 SGHDT, CDR2 YYEEEE. With 4 bases clipped from V and 7 bases from J, the junction kept 11 bases outside the gene matches. This CDR3 spans 16 amino acids.

This CDR3 is CASSPPRQGYEQYF. The CDR3 DNA follows: TGTGCCAGCAGTCCCCCCCGACAGGGCTACGAGCAGTACTTC. V usage is TRBV2 and J usage is TRBJ2-7; TRBD1 aligns across 7 bases. The germline CDR1 and CDR2 sequences are SNHLY and FYNNEI. The CDR3 is made up of 14 amino acids. Unmatched junction bases numbered 7, after V lost 5 bases and J lost 3 bases. The complete variable domain, with remaining parts taken from reference TRBV2 and TRBJ2-7, reads EPEVTQTPSHQVTQMGQEVILRCVPISNHLYFYWYRQILGQKVEFLVSFYNNEISEKSEIFDDQFSVERPDGSNFTLKIRSTKLEDSAMYFCASSPPRQGYEQYFGPGTRLTVT.

The chain employs TRBV7-9 and TRBJ1-1, with 10 bases matching TRBD1. Unmatched junction bases numbered 10, after V lost 5 bases and J lost 1 base. The germline V gene encodes CDR1 SEHNR and CDR2 FQNEAQ (reference sequence). The CDR3 has 17 residues. The CDR3 DNA is TGTGCCAGCAGCCGGGGGACAGGGGTTCAGAAGAACACTGAAGCTTTCTTT. Amino acids: CASSRGTGVQKNTEAFF.

The CDR3 DNA is TGTGCCAGTTTGGACAGGACATCCTACGAGCAGTACTTC. Translated: CASLDRTSYEQYF. The V and J genes are TRBV28 and TRBJ2-7; 7 bases are shared with TRBD1. The CDR3 consists of 13 residues. CDR1 and CDR2 (germline): MDHEN, SYDVKM. The junction had 6 bases not matched to a gene; V was cut back by 9 bases and J by 1 base.

The J gene is TRBJ2-2, the V gene TRBV5-5; a weak D match, TRBD2 (5 bases). Trimming removed 2 bases at V and 4 bases at J, with 15 bases between. Germline CDR1 reads SGHKS; CDR2 reads YYEKEE (reference sequence). This CDR3 is built from 16 residues. CDR3 region: CASSFVGGRSTGELFF. Written as DNA, the CDR3 is TGTGCCAGCAGCTTTGTTGGAGGCCGGAGCACCGGGGAGCTGTTTTTT.